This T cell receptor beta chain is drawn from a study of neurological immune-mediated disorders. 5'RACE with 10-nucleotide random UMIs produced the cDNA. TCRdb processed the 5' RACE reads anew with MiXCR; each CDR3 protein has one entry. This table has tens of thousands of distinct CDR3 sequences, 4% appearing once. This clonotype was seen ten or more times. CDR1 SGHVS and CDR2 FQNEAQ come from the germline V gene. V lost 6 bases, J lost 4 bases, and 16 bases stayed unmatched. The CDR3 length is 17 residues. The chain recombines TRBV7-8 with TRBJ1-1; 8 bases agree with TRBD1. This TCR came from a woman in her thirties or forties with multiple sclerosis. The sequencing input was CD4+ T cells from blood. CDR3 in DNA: TGTGCCAGCAGACAACTCCCGCGAGGACAGGGAGCCACTGAAGCTTTCTTT. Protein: CASRQLPRGQGATEAFF.